The source of this T cell receptor (beta chain) is a study of T cell responses to AZD1222 COVID-19 vaccine. Findings of the study overall: Vaccine-associated CD4 TCRs ranged over spike, dominating at 160-218 and 743-854.

V was pared by 10 bases and J by 4 bases, with 13 bases between. This CDR3 region has 12 residues. CDR1 and CDR2 (germline): SNHLY, FYNNEI. Comment on this clone: Its cognate antigen is unknown.

Clones were read by immunoSEQ multiplex PCR, and TCRdb kept only the in-frame ones, dropping some. Among around 120,000 clones, 87% were seen once, and the ten largest hold approximately 1.2%. This sequence was found in an adult in good health. The sequences come from peripheral blood, collected on day 0 of AZD1222 vaccination. This rearrangement joins TRBV2 to TRBJ1-2; D gene ambiguous. The CDR3 bases are TGTGCCACTACAATGGGTTCCTATGGCTACACCTTC. As protein: CATTMGSYGYTF. Filled out from reference TRBV2 and TRBJ1-2, the complete variable domain reads EPEVTQTPSHQVTQMGQEVILRCVPISNHLYFYWYRQILGQKVEFLVSFYNNEISEKSEIFDDQFSVERPDGSNFTLKIRSTKLEDSAMYFCATTMGSYGYTFGSGTRLTVV.